One sample yielded the 27 T cell receptor beta chains listed below, sequenced in a study of shared clonotypes between healthy human individuals. Measured with immunoSEQ multiplex PCR; TCRdb has only the in-frame clones, and not every one. This table holds roughly 660,000 clones, 80% to 95% found once. Sequenced material: memory CD8+ T cells from PBMCs. Described subset: CD45RO+ cells pooled with CCR7-negative TemRA cells. The source of these receptors is a man aged 18 to 30 in good health. Some clones in this sample may be carry-over from other donors' samples.

V gene TRBV19 combines with J gene TRBJ2-1; 10 nucleotides line up with TRBD2. The V gene's germline CDR1 is LNHDA and CDR2 SQIVND (reference sequence). The V segment lost 3 bases and the J segment 4 bases; nucleotides outside the gene matches: 6. This CDR3 has 16 amino acids. CDR3 region: CASSIRGLAVYNEQFF. The DNA of the CDR3 is TGTGCCAGTAGTATCCGAGGACTAGCGGTATACAATGAGCAGTTCTTC.

The chain carries TRBV9 and TRBJ2-7; D remains unclear. This CDR3 has 14 amino acids. Trimming pared 4 bases from V and 7 bases from J, leaving 18 bases between. From germline, CDR1 is SGDLS and CDR2 YYNGEE. CDR3 nucleotide sequence: TGTGCCAGCAGCCCCAAACCCGTCTCAAGGGAGCAGTACTTC. Amino acid sequence: CASSPKPVSREQYF.

The chain employs TRBV5-1 and TRBJ2-7; no clear D. Trimming removed 4 bases at V and 7 bases at J, with 24 bases between. Germline-derived CDR1 and CDR2 are SGHRS and YFSETQ. The CDR3 sequence is 16 residues long. CDR3 loop: CASSPTYPDPPQEQYF. CDR3 in DNA: TGCGCCAGCAGCCCGACTTACCCAGACCCCCCCCAGGAGCAGTACTTC.

The chain carries TRBV11-3 and TRBJ2-1; either TRBD1 or TRBD2 may fit D (6 bases each). The CDR3 is 15 residues long. Trimming cost V 5 bases and J 2 bases, with 13 bases left between them. The V gene's germline CDR1 is SGHNT and CDR2 YENEEA. The CDR3 spells CASSTPGDTYNEQFF. CDR3 DNA sequence: TGTGCCAGCAGCACTCCGGGGGACACCTACAATGAGCAGTTCTTC.

The gene calls are TRBV10-3 and TRBJ2-2; possible D gene TRBD2, 6 bases. V was clipped by 5 bases and J by 5 bases, with 21 bases between them. Looked up from germline, CDR1 is ENHRY and CDR2 is SYGVKD. The CDR3 runs 17 residues. This CDR3 is CAISRGTGVVLTGELFF. The CDR3 DNA reads as TGTGCCATCAGTCGGGGGACGGGGGTTGTCCTTACCGGGGAGCTGTTTTTT.

The CDR3 coding sequence is TGTGCCACCAGCAGAGACACAGGACAGGGAGCTAACTATGGCTACACCTTC. Translation gives CATSRDTGQGANYGYTF. V gene TRBV15 combines with J gene TRBJ1-2; 8 nucleotides agree with TRBD1. Germline CDR1 reads LNHNV; CDR2 reads YYDKDF (reference sequence). This CDR3 has 17 amino acids. V shed 0 bases and J 0 bases; nucleotides not matched to a gene: 6.

This chain joins TRBV2 and TRBJ1-1, with D unresolved. The CDR3 contains 13 residues. Germline values: CDR1 SNHLY, CDR2 FYNNEI. Trimming shortened V by 7 bases and J by 1 base, and 10 bases separated the two germline ends. In DNA, the CDR3 is TGTGCCAGCATATTTTGGGAGAACACTGAAGCTTTCTTT. Translated: CASIFWENTEAFF.

The rearrangement uses TRBV11-2 and TRBJ2-5; D may correspond to TRBD1 or TRBD2 (6 bases each). Near its end, the DNA agrees better with TRBJ2-7, so the J call may be wrong. This CDR3 is built from 14 residues. CDR1 and CDR2 from the germline V gene are SGHAT and FQNNGV. CDR3 in DNA: TGTGCCAGCAGCTCCCGGGGGCCGACCTACGAGCAGTACTTC. Its translation is CASSSRGPTYEQYF.

The chain carries TRBV27 and TRBJ1-2; D not resolved. V was clipped by 7 bases and J by 4 bases, with 22 bases between them. Germline CDR1 reads MNHEY; CDR2 reads SMNVEV (reference sequence). CDR3 length: 16 residues. The DNA for the CDR3 is TGTGCCAGCACCCCCTCCTGGGGTCCCCTCCTCTATGGCTACACCTTC. As protein: CASTPSWGPLLYGYTF.

The genes are TRBV15 and TRBJ2-5; possibly TRBD2 for D (7 bases). V was trimmed by 5 bases and J by 5 bases, leaving 18 bases between them. The CDR3 runs to 15 residues. CDR1 LNHNV and CDR2 YYDKDF come from the germline V gene (reference sequence). The CDR3 region has the DNA TGTGCCACCAGCCCGGGGGGCAGGGGAGAGGAGACCCAGTACTTC. This gives the protein CATSPGGRGEETQYF.

V gene TRBV6-5 combines with J gene TRBJ2-1; D perhaps matches TRBD1 (5 bases). CDR1 and CDR2 from the germline V gene are MNHEY and SVGAGI. The germline V and J ends were trimmed by 5 bases and 4 bases, with 12 bases remaining between them. The CDR3 loop spans 14 amino acids. CDR3 sequence: CASSPGLWYNEQFF. The CDR3 region has the DNA TGTGCCAGCAGTCCAGGGCTATGGTACAATGAGCAGTTCTTC.

This clone has a count of ten or more. At the DNA level, this CDR3 is encoded by other sequences in the same sample as well. This rearrangement joins TRBV2 to TRBJ2-7; 12 nucleotides match TRBD2. Germline-derived CDR1 and CDR2 are SNHLY and FYNNEI. The ends lost 0 bases at V and 1 base at J; junction bases unmatched: 4. CDR3 length equals 17 residues. The CDR3 loop is CASSEAGTSGLSYEQYF. The DNA of the CDR3 is TGTGCCAGCAGTGAAGCAGGGACTAGCGGGCTGTCCTACGAGCAGTACTTC.

The chain links TRBV10-2 to TRBJ2-1; TRBD2 matches 10 bases. In germline, CDR1 is WSHSY, CDR2 SAAADI. The CDR3 sequence is 14 residues long. The V gene end was trimmed by 6 bases and the J gene end by 2 bases; junction bases not matched to a gene: 1. The CDR3 protein is CASSTSGTYNEQFF. The CDR3 DNA follows: TGCGCCAGCAGCACTAGCGGGACCTACAATGAGCAGTTCTTC.

The chain is built from TRBV19 and TRBJ2-1, with D possibly TRBD2 on 6 matching bases. V was shortened by 6 bases and J by 4 bases, with 19 bases between the two germline ends. The germline CDR1 and CDR2 sequences are LNHDA and SQIVND (reference sequence). The CDR3 runs 16 residues. The CDR3 protein is CASRITGDLLYNEQFF. The CDR3 DNA sequence: TGTGCCAGTAGAATTACGGGGGACCTTTTATACAATGAGCAGTTCTTC.

The chain combines TRBV7-9 with TRBJ1-2; D gene ambiguous. The CDR3 totals 13 residues. V lost 1 base, J lost 2 bases, and 5 bases lay in between. From germline, CDR1 is SEHNR and CDR2 FQNEAQ (reference sequence). CDR3 residues: CASSLVGNYGYTF. As DNA, the CDR3 is TGTGCCAGCAGCTTAGTAGGAAACTATGGCTACACCTTC.

J is TRBJ2-1 and V is TRBV14; D is unresolved. The CDR3 sequence is 13 residues long. V lost 0 bases, J lost 10 bases, and 10 bases lay in between. CDR1 is SGHDN, CDR2 FVKESK, per germline. CDR3 nucleotides: TGTGCCAGCAGCCAAGAGATGATGGAGGAGCAGTTCTTC. Its translation is CASSQEMMEEQFF.

V usage is TRBV6-6 and J usage is TRBJ2-7, with 11 bases identical to TRBD2. The CDR3 contains 16 residues. Germline V gene lookup returns CDR1 MNHNY and CDR2 SVGAGI (reference sequence). Trimming removed 2 bases from V and 3 bases from J; junction bases left unmatched: 6. For the CDR3, the DNA is TGTGCCAGCAGTTACACGGGACTAGCGGACGGCTACGAGCAGTACTTC. Translation gives CASSYTGLADGYEQYF.

This chain joins TRBV9 and TRBJ2-2, with 9 bases identical to TRBD1. This CDR3 comprises 16 residues. Germline-derived CDR1 and CDR2 are SGDLS and YYNGEE. V shed 3 bases, J shed 7 bases, and the junction held 10 bases outside the gene matches. The CDR3 DNA reads TGTGCCAGCAGCGACCCCCGGGACAGGGCGGACGGGGAGCTGTTTTTT. Amino acids: CASSDPRDRADGELFF.

This clone was counted a single time. The chain employs TRBV21-1 and TRBJ1-1; the listed D gene, TRBD1, was not tested against the DNA. TRBV21-1 counts as a pseudogene. This CDR3 spans 17 amino acids. The CDR3 DNA reads as TGTGCCAGCAGCGGATTAGGCGGGACAGGGCGAAAGACTGAAGCTTTCTTT. It specifies CASSGLGGTGRKTEAFF.

The chain is built from TRBV4-1 and TRBJ2-1; TRBD2 is a possible D gene (6 bases). V lost 4 bases and J lost 10, with 20 bases in between. CDR1 is MGHRA and CDR2 is YSYEKL in the germline V gene. The CDR3 is 15 amino acids. The DNA for the CDR3 is TGCGCCAGCAGCCCTGGGACTGGGAGAACGATCGAGCAGTTCTTC. This gives the protein CASSPGTGRTIEQFF.

V is TRBV15 and J is TRBJ1-1; D not certain. Trimming took 3 bases from V and 1 from J, leaving 9 bases between them. Germline V gene lookup returns CDR1 LNHNV and CDR2 YYDKDF (reference sequence). The CDR3 spans 14 residues. The DNA of the CDR3 is TGTGCCACCAGCAGGGATGACAAGAACACTGAAGCTTTCTTT. It yields the protein CATSRDDKNTEAFF.

The V call is TRBV27, the J call TRBJ1-1; TRBD1 is a possible D gene (6 bases). V was shortened by 5 bases and J by 1 base, with 11 bases between the two germline ends. CDR1 is MNHEY, CDR2 SMNVEV, per germline (reference sequence). The CDR3 extends over 14 amino acids. CDR3 in amino acids: CASSVLQGNTEAFF. In DNA form, the CDR3 reads TGTGCCAGCAGTGTACTACAGGGGAACACTGAAGCTTTCTTT.

V and J are TRBV9 and TRBJ1-2; TRBD1 might be the D (5 bases). Germline CDR1 and CDR2: SGDLS and YYNGEE. The V end was cut by 4 bases, the J end by 7 bases, with 20 bases between. CDR3 length: 15 residues. The CDR3 here is CASSPGGTRLTGYTF. The CDR3 bases are TGTGCCAGCAGCCCCGGCGGGACCAGGCTTACTGGCTACACCTTC. Variable domain in full (rest from reference TRBV9 and TRBJ1-2): DSGVTQTPKHLITATGQRVTLRCSPRSGDLSVYWYQQSLDQGLQFLIQYYNGEERAKGNILERFSAQQFPDLHSELNLSSLELGDSALYFCASSPGGTRLTGYTFGSGTRLTVV.

V usage is TRBV11-2 and J usage is TRBJ2-5; 7 bases align to TRBD1. With V trimmed by 4 bases and J by 5 bases, 10 bases remained unmatched. From germline, CDR1 is SGHAT and CDR2 FQNNGV. The CDR3 contains 15 residues. In nucleotides, the CDR3 is TGTGCCAGCAGCTCGAGGGACAGTTCACGGGAGACCCAGTACTTC. Translated, it gives CASSSRDSSRETQYF.

The rearrangement links TRBV15 to TRBJ2-5; either TRBD1 or TRBD2 may supply D (5 bases each). Germline lookup yields CDR1 LNHNV and CDR2 YYDKDF (reference sequence). Trimming stripped 8 bases from V and 5 bases from J, with 12 bases between. The length of the CDR3 is 12 residues. The chain's CDR3 is CATQGVRETQYF. The CDR3 region has the DNA TGTGCCACCCAGGGAGTCAGGGAGACCCAGTACTTC.

This clone appeared once. The chain carries TRBV27 and TRBJ2-3; 16 bases are a match to TRBD2. In germline, CDR1 is MNHEY, CDR2 SMNVEV (reference sequence). V lost 3 bases and J lost 2; bases outside the gene matches: 11. CDR3 length: 20 residues. CDR3 in DNA: TGTGCCAGCAGTTTCGTTTATCGGGGACTAGCGGGGGGGTACACAGATACGCAGTATTTT. This codes for CASSFVYRGLAGGYTDTQYF.

V gene TRBV5-1 combines with J gene TRBJ2-7; 7 bases match TRBD1. Germline lookup yields CDR1 SGHRS and CDR2 YFSETQ. This CDR3 has 16 residues. V dropped 4 bases and J dropped 0; count of bases not matched to a gene: 10. The CDR3 protein is CASSQKQGPSSYEQYF. In DNA form, the CDR3 reads TGCGCCAGCAGCCAAAAACAGGGGCCCAGCTCCTACGAGCAGTACTTC.